This T cell receptor beta chain comes out of a study of cytotoxic CD8 clonotypes in ibrutinib-treated CLL. Study-level information: On average, more than 85,000 productive rearrangements and 255,043 productive templates per sample.

Worth noting for this clone: Its matching antigen is unknown.

Sequencing used immunoSEQ multiplex PCR; TCRdb keeps in-frame clones, though not all of them. Of roughly 150,000 clones detected, around 84% appear once; the ten largest clones hold roughly 1.9%. General study points: Treatment saw public clonotypes, which were uncommon, either contract or stay stable. Sustained-remission and progressing patients had unequal sampling times.

Germline lookup yields CDR1 SGHTA and CDR2 FQGNSA. J lost 8 bases, V lost 1 base, and 12 bases had no gene match. There are 16 residues in the CDR3. This sample comprised PBMCs, obtained after 12 months of ibrutinib treatment. This TCR was sampled from a human donor with chronic lymphocytic leukemia. This chain connects TRBV7-2 to TRBJ2-3; 7 bases are a match to TRBD2. CDR3 in amino acids: CASSLGASGPRGTQYF. The CDR3 DNA reads as TGTGCCAGCAGCTTAGGAGCTAGCGGTCCGAGGGGTACGCAGTATTTT.